These 20 T cell receptor beta chains share one sample of origin, sequenced in a study of T-cell memory formation after mild COVID-19. TCRdb itself ran the 5' RACE reads through MiXCR, one entry per CDR3 protein. This sample has some 200,000 distinct CDR3 sequences, with just over 9.5% found just once. Input material: PBMCs or a T cell subset sorted from them (not recorded which). The receptors here all came from a young man who had mild COVID-19 (a few samples of this study predate the infection). Cell type and time point are not known.

This rearrangement joins TRBV3-1 to TRBJ2-3, with TRBD2 matching 10 bases. The CDR3 is 17 residues long. The V and J ends lost 6 bases and 2 bases, in that order; junction bases with no gene match: 11. Germline CDR1 is LGHDT and CDR2 is YNNKEL (reference sequence). The CDR3 reads CASRGTTGTSDTDTQYF. The CDR3 nucleotides read TGTGCCAGCAGGGGCACAACCGGGACTAGCGACACAGATACGCAGTATTTT.

The table lists this clonotype with many counts. This rearrangement joins TRBV20-1 to TRBJ2-5, with 8 bases fitting TRBD1. CDR1 and CDR2 (germline): DFQATT, SNEGSKA (reference sequence). V trimming: 6 bases; J trimming: 4 bases; junction bases outside the gene matches: 7. The CDR3 is made up of 13 amino acids. The DNA of the CDR3 is TGCAGTGCGTACAGACAGGGGCTAGAGACCCAGTACTTC. It translates to CSAYRQGLETQYF.

About this clonotype: Given a much more abundant clone one base away, this may be a read error. The chain has TRBV5-6 and TRBJ2-2, with D unresolved. Trimming pared 0 bases from V and 1 base from J, leaving 4 bases between. This CDR3 is built from 14 residues. Germline values: CDR1 SGHDT, CDR2 YYEEEE. The DNA for the CDR3 is TGTGCCAGCAGCTTGGACATGAACACCGGGGAGCTGTTTTTT. Protein product: CASSLDMNTGELFF.

In its sample, this clonotype was seen a few times. V usage is TRBV20-1 and J usage is TRBJ2-5; the D call may be TRBD1 or TRBD2 (6 bases each). The CDR3 covers 14 residues. V lost 6 bases and J lost 2, with 16 bases in between. CDR1 is DFQATT and CDR2 is SNEGSKA in the germline V gene (reference sequence). The DNA of the CDR3 is TGCAGTGCCAGGGGCGGGACACTACAAGAGACCCAGTACTTC. This translates into CSARGGTLQETQYF.

This clonotype showed up just a few times. This chain's CDR3 is CASSLGQGLDSLAKNIQYF. The DNA of the CDR3 is TGTGCCAGCAGCTTAGGTCAAGGTTTGGACAGCTTAGCCAAAAACATTCAGTACTTC. This chain joins TRBV11-2 and TRBJ2-4; a possible D gene is TRBD1 (6 bases). V was shortened by 1 base and J by 0 bases, with 19 bases between the two germline ends. The CDR3 sequence is 19 residues long. Germline loops: CDR1 SGHAT, CDR2 FQNNGV.

This clonotype was observed a handful of times. The chain links TRBV4-2 to TRBJ2-3; D not certain. V was trimmed by 5 bases and J by 10 bases, leaving 13 bases between them. There are 12 residues in the CDR3. CDR1 is LGHNA, CDR2 YNFKEQ, per germline. CDR3 loop: CASSATVGPQYF. For the CDR3, the DNA is TGTGCCAGCAGCGCTACAGTGGGCCCGCAGTATTTT.

This clonotype was seen a few times. The chain combines TRBV12-3 or TRBV12-4 with TRBJ1-5, with D perhaps matching TRBD1 (6 bases). The CDR3 is 14 residues long. V was pared by 3 bases and J by 3 bases, with 9 bases between. In nucleotides, the CDR3 is TGTGCCAGCAGTTTTGGGACACCCAATCAGCCCCAGCATTTT. Translation: CASSFGTPNQPQHF.

The chain is built from TRBV29-1 and TRBJ1-1; D ambiguous. Per the germline V gene, CDR1 is SQVTM and CDR2 is ANQGSEA. The length of the CDR3 is 13 residues. V was pared by 6 bases and J by 5 bases, with 16 bases between. The CDR3 DNA sequence: TGCAGCGTGCTCGGCCTTGGCGGGACTGAAGCTTTCTTT. Its protein product is CSVLGLGGTEAFF.

This clonotype was counted only a few times. J is TRBJ2-1 and V is TRBV4-3; D possibly matches TRBD1 or TRBD2 (5 bases each). The CDR3 length is 16 residues. Germline V CDR1 and CDR2: LGHNA, YSLEER. V shed 0 bases and J shed 8 bases, with 17 bases lying between them. The CDR3 sequence is CASSQDIRGTGDEQFF. The CDR3 DNA is TGCGCCAGCAGCCAAGATATCAGAGGGACCGGGGATGAGCAGTTCTTC.

This clonotype was seen at least ten times. The chain joins TRBV7-2 to TRBJ2-3; no clear D gene. The CDR3 sequence is 15 residues long. The ends were cut back, 5 bases at V and 4 bases at J, with 16 bases in the middle. Per the germline V gene, CDR1 is SGHTA and CDR2 is FQGNSA. CDR3 in amino acids: CASSQTGSPPDTQYF. CDR3 in DNA: TGTGCCAGCAGCCAGACCGGTAGCCCCCCAGATACGCAGTATTTT. Using reference TRBV7-2 and TRBJ2-3 for the parts outside the CDR3, the full variable domain is GAGVSQSPSNKVTEKGKDVELRCDPISGHTALYWYRQSLGQGLEFLIYFQGNSAPDKSGLPSDRFSAERTGGSVSTLTIQRTQQEDSAVYLCASSQTGSPPDTQYFGPGTRLTVL.

This CDR3 reads CASSVLAGGHPDTQYF. CDR3 in DNA: TGTGCCAGCAGCGTATTGGCGGGGGGCCACCCAGATACGCAGTATTTT. The J gene is TRBJ2-3, the V gene TRBV9; 8 bases line up with TRBD2. The germline CDR1 and CDR2 sequences are SGDLS and YYNGEE. Trimming removed 1 base from V and 4 bases from J; junction bases left unmatched: 8. CDR3 length: 16 residues.

The CDR3 reads CASSPRASYGYTF. The CDR3 DNA sequence: TGTGCCAGCAGCCCCAGGGCCTCCTATGGCTACACCTTC. The chain is built from TRBV3-1 and TRBJ1-2, with TRBD1 as a possible D gene (5 bases). This CDR3 spans 13 amino acids. Germline V gene sequence: CDR1 LGHDT, CDR2 YNNKEL (reference sequence). Trimming took off 4 bases at V and 4 bases at J, with 10 bases between the two ends.

This clonotype was picked up many times. This rearrangement joins TRBV4-1 to TRBJ1-5; a possible D gene is TRBD1 (5 bases). The CDR3 spans 15 residues. Trimming pared 0 bases from V and 5 bases from J, leaving 11 bases between. Germline V lookup: CDR1 MGHRA, CDR2 YSYEKL. CDR3 amino acids: CASSQDPGGYQPQHF. As DNA, the CDR3 is TGCGCCAGCAGCCAAGATCCCGGGGGGTATCAGCCCCAGCATTTT.

This clonotype is a singleton in its sample. This sequence joins TRBV3-1 and TRBJ2-1; the D is unclear. Deletions cut 1 base from V and 10 bases from J, with 5 bases between. This CDR3 comprises 11 residues. Germline lookup yields CDR1 LGHDT and CDR2 YNNKEL (reference sequence). CDR3: CASSQVYEQFF. CDR3 bases: TGTGCCAGCAGCCAAGTCTACGAGCAGTTCTTC.

The chain uses TRBV6-2 or TRBV6-3 and TRBJ2-6; no clear D. Trimming left V 1 base short and J 0 bases short, with 7 bases between. CDR3 length: 16 residues. CDR1 MNHEY and CDR2 SVGEGT come from the germline V gene. The CDR3 loop is CASSYLRSSGANVLTF. The CDR3 DNA is TGTGCCAGCAGTTACTTGAGGAGCTCTGGGGCCAACGTCCTGACTTTC.

The chain joins TRBV7-2 to TRBJ2-1; 12 bases align to TRBD1. V lost 1 base, J lost 9 bases, and 10 bases stayed unmatched. Germline-derived CDR1 and CDR2 are SGHTA and FQGNSA. The CDR3 has 17 amino acids. CDR3 protein: CASSLGGPGQGASEQFF. CDR3 nucleotide sequence: TGTGCCAGCAGCTTAGGGGGCCCGGGACAGGGGGCGAGTGAGCAGTTCTTC.

Ten or more counts support this clonotype. The chain couples TRBV12-3 or TRBV12-4 to TRBJ2-7; TRBD1 matches at 11 bases. The CDR3 consists of 16 residues. The J segment lost 4 bases and the V segment lost 3 bases, leaving 8 bases of the junction unmatched. The CDR3 DNA reads TGTGCCAGCAGTTTGGGGACCGGGACAGGGGGATACGAGCAGTACTTC. Protein: CASSLGTGTGGYEQYF.

This rearrangement joins TRBV20-1 to TRBJ1-2, with D possibly matching TRBD1 (5 bases). The V and J ends lost 0 bases and 7 bases respectively, with 18 bases between them. From germline, CDR1 is DFQATT and CDR2 SNEGSKA (reference sequence). The CDR3 consists of 15 residues. The CDR3 bases are TGCAGTGCTAGAGATCTTTCCAGGGTGTCGGCTGGCTACACCTTC. Protein sequence: CSARDLSRVSAGYTF.

The chain joins TRBV5-1 to TRBJ2-5; possible D gene TRBD2, 5 bases. Trimming removed 2 bases at V and 0 bases at J, with 8 bases between. The CDR3 has 14 amino acids. Germline values: CDR1 SGHRS, CDR2 YFSETQ. CDR3 in DNA: TGCGCCAGCAGCTTCTCGGGGTACCAAGAGACCCAGTACTTC. This sequence encodes CASSFSGYQETQYF.

This clonotype was found a few times. The V call is TRBV29-1, the J call TRBJ1-1, with unresolved D. Trimming shortened V by 3 bases and J by 1 base, and 9 bases separated the two germline ends. CDR1 and CDR2 from the germline V gene are SQVTM and ANQGSEA. The CDR3 contains 13 residues. Written as DNA, the CDR3 is TGCAGCGTTGAGGGTCGAGCGAACACTGAAGCTTTCTTT. It specifies CSVEGRANTEAFF. Based on the CDR3 plus reference TRBV29-1 and TRBJ1-1, the full variable domain is SAVISQKPSRDICQRGTSLTIQCQVDSQVTMMFWYRQQPGQSLTLIATANQGSEATYESGFVIDKFPISRPNLTFSTLTVSNMSPEDSSIYLCSVEGRANTEAFFGQGTRLTVV.